The 7 T cell receptor beta chains listed next were all sequenced from one sample in a study of T cells in Graves' hyperthyroidism and ophthalmopathy. Amplification yielded TCR beta CDR3 regions, with RNA transcripts as the source. TCR CDR3 regions were first amplified by RT-PCR with HTBI primers. Each CDR3 protein gets one entry after TCRdb re-called the multiplex PCR reads with MiXCR. The data hold 450,000 to 550,000 distinct CDR3 sequences, with roughly a quarter observed a single time. Sequencing was performed on blood. These receptors were obtained from a woman in her thirties with Graves' ophthalmopathy.

This chain connects TRBV19 to TRBJ1-2, with D unclear. The CDR3 consists of 15 residues. Germline V CDR1 and CDR2: LNHDA, SQIVND (reference sequence). With 5 bases removed from V and 3 bases from J, the gap between germline ends came to 16 bases. In nucleotides, the CDR3 is TGTGCCAGTAGTCCCCCCCACCGACCACACTATGGCTACACCTTC. It translates to CASSPPHRPHYGYTF.

The chain is built from TRBV27 and TRBJ2-5; 15 nucleotides align to TRBD2. J lost 4 bases, V lost 5 bases, and 8 bases had no gene match. This CDR3 region has 17 residues. Germline values: CDR1 MNHEY, CDR2 SMNVEV (reference sequence). CDR3 in amino acids: CASSSLTGLAGGETQYF. The CDR3 coding sequence is TGTGCCAGCAGTAGCCTAACGGGACTAGCGGGGGGAGAGACCCAGTACTTC.

This clonotype was recorded at least ten times. The rearrangement uses TRBV19 and TRBJ1-5; 9 bases align to TRBD1. There are 15 residues in the CDR3. The V gene's germline CDR1 is LNHDA and CDR2 SQIVND (reference sequence). V lost 3 bases, J lost 6 bases, and 6 bases stayed unmatched. CDR3 in DNA: TGTGCCAGTAGTATTCGGGACAGGGAAGGTCAGCCCCAGCATTTT. Translated: CASSIRDREGQPQHF. Filled out from reference TRBV19 and TRBJ1-5, the complete variable domain reads DGGITQSPKYLFRKEGQNVTLSCEQNLNHDAMYWYRQDPGQGLRLIYYSQIVNDFQKGDIAEGYSVSREKKESFPLTVTSAQKNPTAFYLCASSIRDREGQPQHFGDGTRLSIL.

The CDR3 DNA follows: TGTGCCATCAGTGAGCGGGACACCGGGGAGCTGTTTTTT. This translates into CAISERDTGELFF. This chain uses TRBV10-3 with TRBJ2-2; D gene unclear. The CDR3 consists of 13 residues. Looked up from germline, CDR1 is ENHRY and CDR2 is SYGVKD. Trimming removed 2 bases from V and 3 bases from J, with 4 bases in between.

This clonotype was seen repeatedly, ten times or more. The chain has TRBV4-3 and TRBJ2-5; D is unclear. Germline V gene data show CDR1 as LGHNA and CDR2 as YSLEER. V was clipped by 5 bases and J by 5 bases, with 12 bases between them. This CDR3 has 13 residues. The CDR3 DNA follows: TGCGCCAGCAGCGTTGGGATTTGGGAGACCCAGTACTTC. This translates into CASSVGIWETQYF.

This clonotype was recorded at least ten times. This chain connects TRBV10-3 to TRBJ1-2; 11 nucleotides match TRBD1. V was pared by 11 bases and J by 8 bases, with 10 bases of the junction left unmatched. Germline V CDR1 and CDR2: ENHRY, SYGVKD. CDR3 length equals 13 residues. CDR3 in DNA: TGTGCCGTCCTCCGGGACAGGGGGTACGGCTACACCTTC. It codes for CAVLRDRGYGYTF.

This clonotype appeared a few times. The chain links TRBV20-1 to TRBJ2-5; 8 nucleotides line up with TRBD1. After removal of 3 bases from V and 2 bases from J, the junction contained 5 bases not matched to a gene. The CDR3 contains 14 residues. Germline V CDR1 and CDR2: DFQATT, SNEGSKA (reference sequence). The CDR3 region is CSASKTGGQETQYF. In DNA form, the CDR3 reads TGCAGTGCTAGCAAAACAGGGGGTCAAGAGACCCAGTACTTC.